This T cell receptor beta chain stems from a study of CD8 T cells in Susac syndrome. This clonotype has only a few counts. TCR beta sequencing covered blood CD8+ and CD4+ T cells. Age- and sex-matched healthy donors served as the control group. TEMRA cells were enriched by FACS, and CD4+ and CD8+ T cells were negatively isolated. Reverse transcription of roughly 0.5 to 1 ug RNA used random hexamers. Across 54 Vbeta and 13 Jbeta, immunoSEQ multiplex PCR amplified TCR beta CDR3. TCRdb called the immunoSEQ multiplex PCR reads again in MiXCR, with one record for every CDR3 protein. In the table there are about 140,000 distinct CDR3 sequences, 94% of which are singletons. Material for sequencing was CD8+ T cells from PBMCs. The source of this sequence is a human donor in good health.

CDR3 region: CASSLQGANYGYTF. For the CDR3, the DNA is TGTGCCAGCAGCTTACAGGGGGCCAACTATGGCTACACCTTC. The chain has TRBV7-2 and TRBJ1-2, with 8 nucleotides matching TRBD1. V dropped 2 bases and J dropped 2; count of bases not matched to a gene: 1. CDR1 and CDR2 (germline): SGHTA, FQGNSA. The CDR3 loop spans 14 amino acids.